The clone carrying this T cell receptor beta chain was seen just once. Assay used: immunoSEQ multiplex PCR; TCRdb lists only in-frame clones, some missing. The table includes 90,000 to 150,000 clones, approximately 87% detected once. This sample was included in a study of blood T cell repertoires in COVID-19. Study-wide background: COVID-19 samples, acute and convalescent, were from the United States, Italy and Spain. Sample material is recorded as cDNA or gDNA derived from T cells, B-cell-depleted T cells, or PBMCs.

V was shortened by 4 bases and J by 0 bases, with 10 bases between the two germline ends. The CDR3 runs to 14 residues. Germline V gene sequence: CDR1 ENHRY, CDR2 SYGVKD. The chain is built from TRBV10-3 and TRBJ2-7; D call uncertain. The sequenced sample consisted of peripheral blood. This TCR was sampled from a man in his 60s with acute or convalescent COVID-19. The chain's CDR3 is CAISGLMISYEQYF. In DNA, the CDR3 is TGTGCCATCAGTGGACTTATGATCTCCTACGAGCAGTACTTC.